Presented here are 20 T cell receptor beta chains from one specimen sequenced in a study of blood T cells in healthy people across ages. Using a J-beta primer mix together with a sample-barcoded 5' primer, a second PCR was run for about 6 to 11 cycles. TCRdb independently ran MiXCR on the 5' RACE reads; one entry per CDR3 protein. Of some 1.5 million distinct CDR3 sequences listed, 28% are singletons. Sequenced sample: blood. These receptors came from a woman aged 30 to 39 in good health.

Only a few counts were recorded for this clonotype. V gene TRBV29-1 combines with J gene TRBJ2-3; tentatively, D is TRBD1 (6 bases). CDR1 and CDR2 (germline): SQVTM, ANQGSEA. V lost 5 bases to trimming and J lost 3 bases, with 12 bases between them. CDR3 length equals 13 residues. The CDR3 DNA sequence: TGCAGCGTTTCGGGCAGGGGAACAGATACGCAGTATTTT. It encodes CSVSGRGTDTQYF.

This clonotype was observed a handful of times. V and J are TRBV4-1 and TRBJ1-4; D unresolved. CDR3 size: 15 residues. V lost 4 bases and J lost 8, with 17 bases in between. CDR1 and CDR2 (germline): MGHRA, YSYEKL. The CDR3 DNA reads as TGCGCCAGCAGCCCAGGCGCCATAATTAGAGAAAAACTGTTTTTT. This translates into CASSPGAIIREKLFF.

This clonotype occurred once. A read error may explain this, as a much larger clone is one base away. The genes are TRBV6-2 or TRBV6-3 and TRBJ2-5; a weak D match, TRBD2 (6 bases). The tail of the sequence fits TRBJ2-7 better, so the J call may be wrong. The CDR3 is 15 residues long. Germline V gene lookup returns CDR1 MNHEY and CDR2 SVGEGT. The DNA of the CDR3 is TGTGCCAGCAGTTATGGTTGGCGGGGCCGAAGCGAGCAGTACTTC. Its translation: CASSYGWRGRSEQYF.

This clonotype was detected a few times. CDR3: CSVPRNLENTEAFF. In DNA, the CDR3 is TGCAGCGTTCCCCGGAACCTCGAGAACACTGAAGCTTTCTTT. This rearrangement joins TRBV29-1 to TRBJ1-1, with unresolved D. V dropped 5 bases and J dropped 1 base, with 14 bases sitting between them. This CDR3 has 14 residues. Germline loops: CDR1 SQVTM, CDR2 ANQGSEA. Full variable domain (remainder filled in from reference TRBV29-1 and TRBJ1-1): SAVISQKPSRDICQRGTSLTIQCQVDSQVTMMFWYRQQPGQSLTLIATANQGSEATYESGFVIDKFPISRPNLTFSTLTVSNMSPEDSSIYLCSVPRNLENTEAFFGQGTRLTVV.

The genes are TRBV5-1 and TRBJ2-1; 7 nucleotides agree with TRBD1. There are 12 residues in the CDR3. The germline gives CDR1 SGHRS, CDR2 YFSETQ. V shed 8 bases, J shed 6 bases, and the junction held 5 bases outside the gene matches. The CDR3 loop reads CASTGVSNEQFF. DNA for the CDR3: TGCGCCAGTACAGGGGTCAGCAATGAGCAGTTCTTC.

This chain uses TRBV10-3 with TRBJ2-1, with D possibly TRBD1 on 6 matching bases. The germline V gene encodes CDR1 ENHRY and CDR2 SYGVKD. This CDR3 contains 14 residues. Trimming took off 0 bases at V and 4 bases at J, with 7 bases between the two ends. CDR3 loop: CAISESDRYNEQFF. The CDR3 coding sequence is TGTGCCATCAGTGAGTCGGACAGATACAATGAGCAGTTCTTC.

This chain connects TRBV27 to TRBJ1-5; D uncertain. The germline gives CDR1 MNHEY, CDR2 SMNVEV (reference sequence). This CDR3 has 17 residues. V was cut by 3 bases and J by 0 bases, with 15 bases left in between. For the CDR3, the DNA is TGTGCCAGCAGTTTGGTCGAAGCCCCGTATAGCAATCAGCCCCAGCATTTT. Translated, it gives CASSLVEAPYSNQPQHF.

This chain links TRBV14 with TRBJ2-3, with 9 bases aligning to TRBD2. Germline-derived CDR1 and CDR2 are SGHDN and FVKESK. J gave up 4 bases and V 4 bases, and 9 bases lay outside the gene matches. CDR3 length equals 16 residues. The CDR3 reads CASSLWTSVLPDTQYF. DNA for the CDR3: TGTGCCAGCAGCCTCTGGACTAGCGTCTTGCCAGATACGCAGTATTTT.

The sample holds many counts of this clonotype. The chain employs TRBV29-1 and TRBJ2-7, with D hard to call. The CDR3 runs to 14 residues. The germline V and J ends were trimmed by 6 bases and 2 bases, with 17 bases remaining between them. From germline, CDR1 is SQVTM and CDR2 ANQGSEA. The CDR3 bases are TGCAGCGTCGCTGGGCAGGAAGGTCCCTACGAGCAGTACTTC. Its protein is CSVAGQEGPYEQYF.

This clonotype was seen only a few times. The J gene is TRBJ2-1, the V gene TRBV29-1, with TRBD2 as a possible D gene (5 bases). The ends were cut back, 4 bases at V and 0 bases at J, with 7 bases in the middle. Germline lookup yields CDR1 SQVTM and CDR2 ANQGSEA. The CDR3 sequence is 13 residues long. In nucleotides, the CDR3 is TGCAGCGTTGCGGGATTCTCCTACAATGAGCAGTTCTTC. Protein: CSVAGFSYNEQFF.

The rearrangement joins TRBV6-5 to TRBJ1-2; 7 nucleotides agree with TRBD1. V was pared by 7 bases and J by 2 bases, with 7 bases of the junction left unmatched. Germline loops: CDR1 MNHEY, CDR2 SVGAGI. CDR3 length: 14 amino acids. CDR3 sequence reads: CASNRGGPNYGYTF. CDR3 nucleotide sequence: TGTGCCAGCAACAGAGGGGGCCCGAACTATGGCTACACCTTC.

The chain is built from TRBV6-1 and TRBJ2-3; TRBD2 matches 10 bases. CDR1 and CDR2 from the germline V gene are MNHNS and SASEGT. The CDR3 spans 17 residues. J was trimmed by 2 bases and V by 4 bases; bases with no gene match: 9. As DNA, the CDR3 is TGTGCCAGCAGTGGGGATAGGACTAGCGGCCACACAGATACGCAGTATTTT. Translation gives CASSGDRTSGHTDTQYF.

This clonotype was counted a few times. The chain has TRBV10-2 and TRBJ1-2; 10 nucleotides line up with TRBD1. CDR3 length: 14 residues. With V trimmed by 0 bases and J by 7 bases, 2 bases remained unmatched. Germline V gene lookup returns CDR1 WSHSY and CDR2 SAAADI. The CDR3 region is CASSESGTGAGYTF. The CDR3 DNA reads TGCGCCAGCAGTGAGTCGGGGACAGGGGCTGGCTACACCTTC.

Worth noting for this clonotype: A read error is possible here, since a much larger clone lies one base away. The rearrangement links TRBV20-1 to TRBJ2-5, with 9 bases aligning to TRBD2. This CDR3 comprises 15 residues. The V segment lost 0 bases and the J segment 11 bases; nucleotides outside the gene matches: 13. Germline V CDR1 and CDR2: DFQATT, SNEGSKA (reference sequence). CDR3 sequence (DNA): TGCAGTGCTAGAGATCCCAGCGGGGGGACTTACGGGCAGTACTTC. Encoded protein: CSARDPSGGTYGQYF.

For this clonotype: An end of the junction does not agree with germline; a read error may underlie this. The V gene is TRBV15, the J gene TRBJ2-6; D perhaps matches TRBD1 (6 bases). CDR3 length equals 19 residues. Germline values: CDR1 LNHNV, CDR2 YYDKDF (reference sequence). The CDR3 is CATSRGGPGHHSGANVPTF. DNA for the CDR3: TGTGCCACCAGCAGAGGAGGGCCGGGACACCACTCTGGGGCCAACGTCCCGACTTTC.

Many counts were recorded for this clonotype. The V call is TRBV10-3, the J call TRBJ2-7; 10 bases agree with TRBD1. The CDR3 spans 14 residues. V was pared by 1 base and J by 6 bases, with 3 bases of the junction left unmatched. CDR1 is ENHRY, CDR2 SYGVKD, per germline. CDR3 sequence (DNA): TGTGCCATCAGTGAGTTCGGGACAGGGGCCGAGCAGTACTTC. Its translation is CAISEFGTGAEQYF.

This clonotype came up many times. V and J are TRBV24-1 and TRBJ2-7; D not certain. Per the germline V gene, CDR1 is KGHDR and CDR2 is SFDVKD. Deletions cut 5 bases from V and 12 bases from J, with 19 bases between. The CDR3 totals 13 residues. CDR3: CATSGHPGQATYF. CDR3 DNA: TGTGCCACCAGTGGTCATCCCGGGCAGGCAACGTACTTC.

This clonotype has a handful of counts. The V call is TRBV6-2 or TRBV6-3, the J call TRBJ2-1; TRBD2 aligns across 9 bases. Per germline, CDR1 MNHEY and CDR2 SVGEGT. Losses at the gene ends were 7 bases for V and 5 bases for J; bases not matched to a gene: 9. The CDR3 sequence is 15 residues long. The CDR3 DNA sequence: TGTGCCAGCACCGACGGGCTAGCGGGAAACAATGAGCAGTTCTTC. Its translation: CASTDGLAGNNEQFF.

The chain's CDR3 is CSASRRAGITDTQYF. DNA of the CDR3: TGCAGTGCTAGTCGAAGGGCAGGGATCACAGATACGCAGTATTTT. This chain connects TRBV20-1 to TRBJ2-3, with D tentatively TRBD1 (5 bases). The V end was cut by 3 bases, the J end by 2 bases, with 15 bases between. The germline gives CDR1 DFQATT, CDR2 SNEGSKA (reference sequence). CDR3 length: 15 amino acids.

To note about this clonotype: One junction end disagrees with the germline gene, perhaps due to a read error. The gene calls are TRBV6-5 and TRBJ2-7; 8 bases align to TRBD1. Looked up from germline, CDR1 is MNHEY and CDR2 is SVGAGI. This CDR3 has 14 amino acids. Here the CDR3 DNA reads TGTCCCAGCAGTTACAGGACAGGGAGGAACGAGCAGTACTTC. This gives the protein CPSSYRTGRNEQYF.